This T cell receptor beta chain was identified during a study of T cell clonotyping in hematopoietic cell transplantation (dated by TCRdb to 2020 to 2022). Context from the whole study: In the study, fewer than 150 blood samples were gathered from roughly 40 consecutive transplant recipients and their related donors. Recruitment of patients ran from 2015 to early 2017, and follow-up continued until late 2020 or until death.

In regard to this clone: The antigen it recognizes is unknown. The input lacks base qualities; no much larger clone sits a single base away.

Interpreted using the paper, the time point label stands for: 100 days after allo-HCT. Recipient blood was collected about 28 days before transplant and at days 30, 100 and 180 after transplant. Using Nuclei Lysis Solution, genomic DNA was extracted from unfractionated peripheral blood mononuclear cells that were either fresh or cryopreserved. What the authors observed across the whole study: Inverse Simpson Index values from donors and from recipients before transplant predicted broader TCR repertoire diversity after transplant. A decrease in recipient TCR diversity was observed after transplant, and a progressive increase in pathologically expanded clonotypes was seen from day 30 to day 180. Recipient repertoires showed only a small fraction of overlap with donor repertoires, and over 97% appeared de novo at the given depth. Sample size was limited, and cells were not sorted, so CD4 and CD8 repertoire contributions could not be separated.

The immunoSEQ assay, a bias-controlled multiplex PCR using V- and J-specific primers, was used to amplify TCR beta CDR3 regions from genomic DNA. A second PCR step added a proprietary barcode and Illumina adapter sequences to the CDR3 amplicons. An Illumina MiSeq instrument was used to sequence the CDR3 libraries. From the authors' description of their analysis: Export and quality control were handled in immunoSEQ Analyzer 3.0, while downstream analyses relied on R Bioconductor and Immunarch. Only productive rearrangements within the normalized downsampled data set were used in the calculation of repertoire metrics. Pathologically expanded clonotypes were defined as those larger than 5 templates in the normalized cohort. The Inverse Simpson Index was used to measure repertoire diversity. CMV-specificity analyses were carried out on the non-normalized data set to capture all clonotypes. In its TCRdb copy, this immuneACCESS table keeps in-frame sequences only and misses some clones. Where compared with another copy, unresolved V genes explain less than half of these, and the others have no known cause. D and trimming come from the DNA, and the V and J calls and clone size come from that table. In all, the sample holds 5,500 to 8,500 clones, and more than 75% of those were seen once. The ten top clones hold about 5.5% of the sample.

CDR1 and CDR2 were assigned from the germline V gene as MNHEY and SVGAGI. V is clipped by 6 bases and J by 0 bases, and the sequence between their germline boundaries is 9 bases long. From cysteine to phenylalanine, the CDR3 is 14 amino acids long. Left in the record is the CDR3 DNA by itself, 42 bases read in frame from the first base. Specimen: PBMCs, collected 100 days after allogeneic stem cell transplant. This clonotype was sampled from a male patient in his forties or fifties who had an allogeneic stem cell transplant from a related donor, so the T cells may come from the graft donor. Some clones in this sample may be carry-over from other donors' samples. Recombination joined TRBV6-5 with TRBJ1-3; the D gene assignment is ambiguous. The sequenced DNA is TGTGCCAGCAGCCATGTCAACTCTGGAAACACCATATATTTT. This is translated as CASSHVNSGNTIYF.